One and the same sample provided the 5 T cell receptor beta chains below, sequenced in a study of T cells after yellow fever vaccination. A single record per CDR3 protein comes from TCRdb applying MiXCR to the 5' RACE reads. The sample holds just under 600,000 distinct CDR3 sequences, roughly 14% seen once. The material was PBMCs, obtained on the day of the yellow fever booster vaccination. These receptors were taken from a man aged 25 to 45 who received the YFV17D yellow fever vaccine.

This clonotype was picked up a small number of times. The rearrangement joins TRBV28 to TRBJ2-5, with D possibly matching TRBD1 (6 bases). Germline lookup yields CDR1 MDHEN and CDR2 SYDVKM. The CDR3 consists of 15 residues. Trimming removed 4 bases at V and 5 bases at J, with 17 bases between. The CDR3 is CASSSGQSAGETQYF. The DNA for the CDR3 is TGTGCCAGCAGTTCCGGACAGTCCGCAGGGGAGACCCAGTACTTC.

The chain uses TRBV10-3 and TRBJ1-1; the D is unclear. CDR3 length: 11 residues. Trimming stripped 10 bases from V and 8 bases from J, with 14 bases between. The germline V gene has CDR1 ENHRY and CDR2 SYGVKD. The CDR3 region is CATADGPEAFF. DNA for the CDR3: TGTGCCACCGCCGACGGACCAGAAGCTTTCTTT.

This sequence joins TRBV5-4 and TRBJ2-5, with TRBD2 identical over 7 bases. The J segment lost 5 bases and the V segment lost 0 bases, leaving 7 bases of the junction unmatched. Germline CDR1 reads SGHNT; CDR2 reads YYREEE (reference sequence). This CDR3 has 15 amino acids. CDR3 amino acids: CASSLGLARAETQYF. DNA of the CDR3: TGTGCCAGCAGCTTGGGACTAGCCCGGGCGGAGACCCAGTACTTC.

This chain connects TRBV5-1 to TRBJ2-5, with D perhaps assigned TRBD1 or TRBD2 (5 bases each). Germline CDR1 is SGHRS and CDR2 is YFSETQ. V lost 1 base to trimming and J lost 1 base, with 8 bases between them. This CDR3 has 14 amino acids. CDR3 in amino acids: CASSLTGAQETQYF. The CDR3 region has the DNA TGCGCCAGCAGCTTGACCGGGGCCCAAGAGACCCAGTACTTC.

This chain joins TRBV4-3 and TRBJ1-2, with TRBD1 matching 10 bases. The CDR3 spans 15 residues. Germline trimming cut 4 bases from V and 9 bases from J; bases unmatched to any gene: 11. Germline V gene sequence: CDR1 LGHNA, CDR2 YSLEER. Here the CDR3 reads CASSPHRDRGSSYTF. The CDR3, as DNA: TGCGCCAGCAGCCCGCACCGGGACAGGGGTAGCAGCTACACCTTC.